What follows describes a single T cell receptor (beta chain). Its binding antigen is unknown. The germline V gene sets CDR1 to SGHTA and CDR2 to FQGNSA. The cysteine opens and the phenylalanine closes a CDR3 of 14 amino acids. No DNA appears here. HCMV serostatus was determined by detecting HCMV-specific IgG in serum with a commercial ELISA kit. Peripheral blood mononuclear cells were isolated from blood by Ficoll density gradient centrifugation. The instrument given in TCRdb is Illumina HiSeq 2000. TCR beta cDNA libraries were prepared using 5'RACE template switching, which introduced a universal primer site and unique molecular identifiers. Synthesis of cDNA was primed from the TCR beta constant segment and was followed by two consecutive PCR amplification steps. The source study handled its data this way. MIGEC was used to demultiplex reads and group the reads by UMI, and MiTCR was used to assemble and quantify clonotypes. To exclude erroneous sequences, only TCR cDNA sequences supported by at least two reads were retained. Downstream repertoire analysis used the tcR package, and clonotypes were matched across fractions by CDR3 nucleotide sequence plus V segment. Antigen specificity was annotated against VDJdb with VDJmatch, allowing one amino acid substitution in CDR3. Through TCRdb reprocessing, the reads give one entry per CDR3 protein sequence; DNA is omitted. The authors' filters were not applied to this entry. This specimen's table enumerates tens of thousands of distinct CDR3 sequences. Roughly 60% of the sample is taken by the ten largest.

This specimen comes from a study of T cells expressing NK-cell markers (dated by TCRdb to about 2020). For the study in its entirety: Three sorted T-cell subsets (CD3+CD56+NKG2C+, CD3+CD56+NKG2C- and CD3+CD56-NKG2C+) from roughly eight donors had their TCR beta-chain repertoires profiled. The libraries were sequenced on Illumina HiSeq 2000/2500, MiSeq or NextSeq, producing 2 x 150 bp reads. Among the eight sequenced donors, seven were HCMV-seropositive and one was HCMV-seronegative. Randomly selected healthy volunteers, three men and five women, were used as the eight sequenced donors. Here is what the overall study found, with its caveats: Whether the expanded NKG2C-expressing T cell clones were specific for HCMV antigens was left unclear. Those dominant clonotypes were again the most abundant among CD3+CD56-NKG2C+ cells in four donors, at roughly 25-65%. In several donors, the dominant CD3+CD56+NKG2C+ clonotypes were found to rank among the top 10 CD8+ clonotypes and to make up about 1.0-7.5% of CD8+ T cells.

The TCR originated in a woman between 18 and 75 years old in good health. The V and J segments used are TRBV7-2 and TRBJ2-4; the TRBD1 assignment by TCRdb is unverifiable without DNA. The source material was blood T cells: a sorted CD56 or NKG2C T cell subset, CD4+ or CD8+ T cells, or bulk PBMC T cells (not recorded which). This receptor carries the CDR3 CASSLGGGLNIQYF.